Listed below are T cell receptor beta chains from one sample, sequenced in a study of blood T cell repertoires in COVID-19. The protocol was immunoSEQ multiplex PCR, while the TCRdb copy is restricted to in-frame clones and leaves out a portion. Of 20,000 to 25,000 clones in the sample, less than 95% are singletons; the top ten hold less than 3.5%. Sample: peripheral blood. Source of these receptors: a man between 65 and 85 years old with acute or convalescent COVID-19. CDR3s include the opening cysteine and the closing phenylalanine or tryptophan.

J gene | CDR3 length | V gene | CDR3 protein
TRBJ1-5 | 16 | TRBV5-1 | CASSWDWDRGNQPQHF
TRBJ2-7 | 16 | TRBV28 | CASRVPLGREGYEQYF
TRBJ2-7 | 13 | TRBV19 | CASTATGGYEQYF
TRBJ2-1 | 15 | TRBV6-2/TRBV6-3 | CASSPGTGTTNEQFF
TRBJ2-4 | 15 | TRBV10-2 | CASSEGPGEGDIQYF
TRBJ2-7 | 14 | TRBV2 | CASSVSRGPYEQYF
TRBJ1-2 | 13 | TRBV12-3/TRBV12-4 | CASSKGGDYGYTF
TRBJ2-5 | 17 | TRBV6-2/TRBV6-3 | CASSYSSVGHRQETQYF
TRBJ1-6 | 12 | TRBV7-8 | CASSLDGGPLHF
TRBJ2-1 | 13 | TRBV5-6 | CASSFQRINEQFF
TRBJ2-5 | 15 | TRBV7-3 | CASSQNGGVQETQYF
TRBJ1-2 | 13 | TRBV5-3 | CATIRTENYGYTF
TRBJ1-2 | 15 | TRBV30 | CAWRQGPEKPYGYTF
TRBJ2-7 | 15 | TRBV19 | CASSMGMTGSHEQYF
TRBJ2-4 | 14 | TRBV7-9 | CASSLSTGRPYQYF
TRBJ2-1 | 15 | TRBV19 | CASSQTSGIWNEQFF
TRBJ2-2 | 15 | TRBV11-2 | CASSSIELLTGELFF
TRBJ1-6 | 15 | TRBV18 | CASSKTGQGAVPLHF
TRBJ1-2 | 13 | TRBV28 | CAVANFADYGYTF
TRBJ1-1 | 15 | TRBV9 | CASSVAPWPSTEAFF
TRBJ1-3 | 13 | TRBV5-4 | CASSLANGNTIYF
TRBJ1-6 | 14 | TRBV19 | CASSTRTGSSPLHF
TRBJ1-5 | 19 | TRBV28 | CASSSATGQGGTQNQPQHF
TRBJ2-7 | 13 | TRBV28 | CASSQRVPYEQYF
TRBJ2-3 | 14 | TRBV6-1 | CASSEGRIVDTQYF
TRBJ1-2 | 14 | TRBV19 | CASSGTGGNYGYTF
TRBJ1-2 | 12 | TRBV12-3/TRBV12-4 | CASRGTGHGYTF
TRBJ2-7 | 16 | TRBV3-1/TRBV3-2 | CASSPGDRTKRYEQYF
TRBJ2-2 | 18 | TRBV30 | CAWSTRLAGLSNTGELFF
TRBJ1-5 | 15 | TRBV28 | CASSLGGDSNQPQHF
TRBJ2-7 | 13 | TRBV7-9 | CASSLYVEHEQYF
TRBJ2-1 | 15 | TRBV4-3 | CASSQVSSGIYEQFF
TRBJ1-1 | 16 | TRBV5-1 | CASSLGIHSQNTEAFF
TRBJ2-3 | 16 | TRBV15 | CATSKDLAGGQDTQYF
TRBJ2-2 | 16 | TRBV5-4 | CASSPPSSAGTGELFF
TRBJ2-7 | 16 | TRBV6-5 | CASSYSIGTGISEQYF
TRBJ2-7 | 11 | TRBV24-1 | CATGTGYEQYF
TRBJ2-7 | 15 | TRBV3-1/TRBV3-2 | CASSQGADSIYEQYF
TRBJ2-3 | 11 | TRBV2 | CASSQSDTQYF
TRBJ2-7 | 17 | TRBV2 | CASRNRDSGSGFYEQYF
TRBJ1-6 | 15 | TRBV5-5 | CASSLLSSYNSPLHF
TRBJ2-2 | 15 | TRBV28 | CASKEQGLNTGELFF
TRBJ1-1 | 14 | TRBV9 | CASSATGMNTEAFF
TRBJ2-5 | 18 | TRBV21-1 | CASSKAPYRGQVVETQYF